This T cell receptor beta chain is drawn from a study of neurological immune-mediated disorders. Regarding this clonotype: What it binds is not known.

Time point specified: longitudinal time-point 1 (baseline). Each TCR transcript was tagged with a 10-nucleotide random UMI during 5'RACE. MiXCR, run by TCRdb on the 5' RACE reads, gives a single entry per CDR3 protein. This sample has some 68,000 distinct CDR3 sequences, with about 13% found just once. Regarding the study as a whole: Private repertoires in all groups were suggested by the finding that expanded clones across subjects shared no CDR3 amino acid sequences.

Sequenced: PBMCs. The source is a female donor with HTLV-1-associated myelopathy (HAM/TSP).

Here the CDR3 DNA reads TGCAGTGCTAGAGGCGGACAGGGGGCGAGGTCCTATAATTCACCCCTCCACTTT. It codes for CSARGGQGARSYNSPLHF. V gene TRBV20-1 combines with J gene TRBJ1-6; 11 nucleotides match TRBD1. CDR3 size: 18 residues. Germline V lookup: CDR1 DFQATT, CDR2 SNEGSKA (reference sequence). J lost 1 base, V lost 1 base, and 6 bases had no gene match.